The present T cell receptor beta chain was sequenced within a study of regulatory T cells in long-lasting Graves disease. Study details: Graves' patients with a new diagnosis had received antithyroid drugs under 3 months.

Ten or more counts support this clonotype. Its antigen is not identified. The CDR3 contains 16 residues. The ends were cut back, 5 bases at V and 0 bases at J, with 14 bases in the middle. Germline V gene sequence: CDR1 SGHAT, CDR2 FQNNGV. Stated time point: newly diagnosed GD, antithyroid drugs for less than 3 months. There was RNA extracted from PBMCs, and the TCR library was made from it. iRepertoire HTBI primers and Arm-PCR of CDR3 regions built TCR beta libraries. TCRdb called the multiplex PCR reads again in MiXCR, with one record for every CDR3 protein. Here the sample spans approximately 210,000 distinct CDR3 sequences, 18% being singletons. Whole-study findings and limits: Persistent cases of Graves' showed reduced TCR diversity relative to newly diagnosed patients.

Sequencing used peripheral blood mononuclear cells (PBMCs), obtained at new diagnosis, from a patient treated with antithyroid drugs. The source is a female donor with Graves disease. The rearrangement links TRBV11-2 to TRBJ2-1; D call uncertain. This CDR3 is CASSLVIRRSYNEQFF. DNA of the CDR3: TGTGCCAGCAGCCTAGTGATTCGCCGCTCCTACAATGAGCAGTTCTTC.